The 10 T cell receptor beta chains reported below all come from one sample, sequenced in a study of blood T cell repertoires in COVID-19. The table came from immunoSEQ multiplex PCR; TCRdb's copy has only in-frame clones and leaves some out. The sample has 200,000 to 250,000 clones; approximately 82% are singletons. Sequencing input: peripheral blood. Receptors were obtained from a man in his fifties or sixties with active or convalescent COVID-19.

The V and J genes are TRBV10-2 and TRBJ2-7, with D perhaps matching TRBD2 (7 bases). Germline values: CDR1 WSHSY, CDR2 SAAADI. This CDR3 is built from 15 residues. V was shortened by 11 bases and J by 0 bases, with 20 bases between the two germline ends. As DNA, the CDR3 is TGCGCCGGTCGAGGGGGGGTAAAGAGCTCCTACGAGCAGTACGTC. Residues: CAGRGGVKSSYEQYV.

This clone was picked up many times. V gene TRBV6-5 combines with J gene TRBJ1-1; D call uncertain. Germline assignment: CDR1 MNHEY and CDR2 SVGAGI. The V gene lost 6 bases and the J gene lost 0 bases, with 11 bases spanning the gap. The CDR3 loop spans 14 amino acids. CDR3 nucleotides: TGTGCCAGCAGGCCAGTGTATCTGAACACTGAAGCTTTCTTT. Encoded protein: CASRPVYLNTEAFF.

The CDR3 loop is CASSRTGIDGYTF. The CDR3 coding sequence is TGCGCCAGCAGCCGGACAGGAATCGACGGCTACACCTTC. The chain joins TRBV5-1 to TRBJ1-2; 7 nucleotides match TRBD1. J gave up 8 bases and V 4 bases, and 8 bases lay outside the gene matches. The CDR3 loop spans 13 amino acids. Germline CDR1 SGHRS, CDR2 YFSETQ.

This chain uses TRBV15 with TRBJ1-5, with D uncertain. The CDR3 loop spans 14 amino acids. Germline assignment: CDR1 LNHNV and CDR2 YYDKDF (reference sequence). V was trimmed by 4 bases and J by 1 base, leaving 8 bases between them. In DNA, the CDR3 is TGTGCCACCAGCATTCGGGAAAGCAATCAGCCCCAGCATTTT. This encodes CATSIRESNQPQHF.

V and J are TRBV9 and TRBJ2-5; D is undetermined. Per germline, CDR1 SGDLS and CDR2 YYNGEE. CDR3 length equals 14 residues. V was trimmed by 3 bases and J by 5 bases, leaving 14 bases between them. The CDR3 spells CASSGYGSGETQYF. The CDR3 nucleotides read TGTGCCAGCAGCGGGTACGGTTCGGGTGAGACCCAGTACTTC.

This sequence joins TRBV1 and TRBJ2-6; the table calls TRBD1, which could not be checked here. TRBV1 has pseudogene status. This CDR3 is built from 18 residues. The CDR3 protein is CTSRASQGFLSGANVLTF. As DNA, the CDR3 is TGCACCAGCAGAGCTTCACAGGGCTTCCTCTCTGGGGCCAACGTCCTGACTTTC.

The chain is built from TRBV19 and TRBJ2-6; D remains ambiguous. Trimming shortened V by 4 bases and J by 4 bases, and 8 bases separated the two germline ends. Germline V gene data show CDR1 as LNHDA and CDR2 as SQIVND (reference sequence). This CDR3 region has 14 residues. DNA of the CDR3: TGTGCCAGTAGTACGTGGGCAGGGGCCAACGTCCTGACTTTC. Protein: CASSTWAGANVLTF.

For the CDR3, the DNA is TGCGCCAGCAGCCGCGACATTAGGCATGGCTACACCTTC. Protein product: CASSRDIRHGYTF. This chain connects TRBV4-3 to TRBJ1-2; D ambiguous. This CDR3 is built from 13 residues. From germline, CDR1 is LGHNA and CDR2 YSLEER. Trimming took off 4 bases at V and 6 bases at J, with 12 bases between the two ends.

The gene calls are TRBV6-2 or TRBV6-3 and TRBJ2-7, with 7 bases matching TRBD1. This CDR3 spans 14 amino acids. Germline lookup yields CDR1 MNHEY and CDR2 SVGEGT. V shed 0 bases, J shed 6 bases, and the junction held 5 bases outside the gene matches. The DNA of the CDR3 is TGTGCCAGCAGTTACTCGACAGGGTCGGGCGAGCAGTACGTC. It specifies CASSYSTGSGEQYV.

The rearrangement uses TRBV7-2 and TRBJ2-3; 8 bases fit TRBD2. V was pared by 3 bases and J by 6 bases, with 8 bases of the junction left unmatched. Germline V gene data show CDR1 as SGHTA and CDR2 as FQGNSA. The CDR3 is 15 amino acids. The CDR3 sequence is CASSFRRGGPDTQYF. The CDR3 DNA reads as TGTGCCAGCAGCTTTCGTCGCGGGGGGCCGGATACGCAGTATTTT.